The 32 T cell receptor beta chains presented below share a single source sample, sequenced in a study of blood T cell repertoires in COVID-19. The repertoire was sequenced with immunoSEQ multiplex PCR; TCRdb's copy has only in-frame clones and lacks some. The profile shows around 200,000 clones, roughly 80% of them singletons. Sequenced: peripheral blood. These receptor sequences come from a woman of 80 years or more with acute or convalescent COVID-19.

CDR3 sequence (DNA): TGTGCCTGGAGTGTGATAAGGACAGGAAAAAACATTCAGTACTTC. The encoded protein is CAWSVIRTGKNIQYF. The chain has TRBV30 and TRBJ2-4; 7 nucleotides agree with TRBD1. Germline trimming cut 0 bases from V and 4 bases from J; bases unmatched to any gene: 6. This CDR3 spans 15 amino acids. Germline values: CDR1 GTSNPN, CDR2 SVGIG (reference sequence). Using reference TRBV30 and TRBJ2-4 for the parts outside the CDR3, the full variable domain is SQTIHQWPATLVQPVGSPLSLECTVEGTSNPNLYWYRQAAGRGLQLLFYSVGIGQISSEVPQNLSASRPQDRQFILSSKKLLLSDSGFYLCAWSVIRTGKNIQYFGAGTRLSVL.

The chain links TRBV5-5 to TRBJ1-5; a possible D gene is TRBD1 (6 bases). Germline loops: CDR1 SGHKS, CDR2 YYEKEE (reference sequence). The CDR3 spans 14 residues. The germline V and J ends were trimmed by 4 bases and 5 bases, with 13 bases remaining between them. The CDR3 DNA is TGTGCCAGCAGCGTACAGGGAAGGTATCAGCCCCAGCATTTT. Translating gives CASSVQGRYQPQHF.

The chain combines TRBV5-6 with TRBJ2-5, with unresolved D. Germline V gene lookup returns CDR1 SGHDT and CDR2 YYEEEE. The CDR3 extends over 14 amino acids. Trimming cost V 5 bases and J 0 bases, with 11 bases left between them. CDR3 nucleotide sequence: TGTGCCAGCAGAATTAGCCTGTACCAAGAGACCCAGTACTTC. Encoded protein: CASRISLYQETQYF.

This chain joins TRBV19 and TRBJ1-5, with TRBD1 as a possible D gene (6 bases). V was shortened by 7 bases and J by 7 bases, with 20 bases between the two germline ends. In germline, CDR1 is LNHDA, CDR2 SQIVND (reference sequence). This CDR3 contains 15 residues. The CDR3 DNA follows: TGTGCCAGTAACAGTGGGGGGGGCCTGGCGCAGCCCCAGCATTTT. Its translation is CASNSGGGLAQPQHF. The full variable domain, rest sourced from reference TRBV19 and TRBJ1-5, is DGGITQSPKYLFRKEGQNVTLSCEQNLNHDAMYWYRQDPGQGLRLIYYSQIVNDFQKGDIAEGYSVSREKKESFPLTVTSAQKNPTAFYLCASNSGGGLAQPQHFGDGTRLSIL.

The chain recombines TRBV19 with TRBJ2-7; weak D call: TRBD1 (5 bases). Between the trimmed V and J ends, which lost 2 bases and 2 bases, there was a span of 13 bases. The length of the CDR3 is 15 residues. CDR1 LNHDA and CDR2 SQIVND come from the germline V gene (reference sequence). The CDR3 region is CASSIYLGQTYEQYF. For the CDR3, the DNA is TGTGCCAGTAGTATATATCTGGGGCAAACCTACGAGCAGTACTTC.

V gene TRBV7-3 combines with J gene TRBJ2-3; 7 bases agree with TRBD2. This CDR3 region has 14 residues. CDR1 and CDR2 from the germline V gene are SGHTA and FQGTGA. The junction had 2 bases not matched to a gene; V was cut back by 4 bases and J by 1 base. CDR3 protein: CASSSRGGTDTQYF. CDR3 bases: TGTGCCAGCAGCTCCCGGGGGGGCACAGATACGCAGTATTTT.

V is TRBV6-6 and J is TRBJ1-5, with D perhaps matching TRBD1 (6 bases). The CDR3 runs 16 residues. Trimming shortened V by 7 bases and J by 3 bases, and 19 bases separated the two germline ends. Looked up from germline, CDR1 is MNHNY and CDR2 is SVGAGI (reference sequence). In DNA, the CDR3 is TGTGCCAGCAACCAAAGATGGGACATGGTCAATCAGCCCCAGCATTTT. It codes for CASNQRWDMVNQPQHF.

Details on this clone: The same CDR3 can be traced to other DNA sequences in this sample. J is TRBJ1-5 and V is TRBV7-9; no clear D gene. Germline lookup yields CDR1 SEHNR and CDR2 FQNEAQ (reference sequence). V was cut by 4 bases and J by 5 bases, with 6 bases left in between. CDR3 length: 12 residues. CDR3 nucleotide sequence: TGTGCCAGCAGCTCGCCAGATCAGCCCCAGCATTTT. This encodes CASSSPDQPQHF.

The gene calls are TRBV7-2 and TRBJ2-3; 8 bases line up with TRBD2. Germline CDR1 is SGHTA and CDR2 is FQGNSA. The CDR3 runs to 15 residues. V gave up 6 bases and J gave up 4 bases; unmatched junction bases: 9. CDR3 protein: CASRAGTSGADTQYF. The CDR3 nucleotides are TGTGCCAGCAGGGCCGGGACTAGTGGCGCAGATACGCAGTATTTT.

This chain uses TRBV29-1 with TRBJ1-4, with 10 bases that match TRBD1. After removal of 4 bases from V and 7 bases from J, the junction contained 9 bases not matched to a gene. This CDR3 region has 15 residues. Germline V gene sequence: CDR1 SQVTM, CDR2 ANQGSEA. The chain's CDR3 is CSVGQGAAQGEKLFF. The CDR3, as DNA: TGCAGCGTTGGACAGGGGGCTGCTCAGGGTGAAAAACTGTTTTTT.

This sequence joins TRBV4-1 and TRBJ1-2; TRBD1 is a possible D gene (6 bases). V lost 1 base, J lost 4 bases, and 13 bases lay in between. CDR3 length: 15 residues. Germline V gene lookup returns CDR1 MGHRA and CDR2 YSYEKL. CDR3 nucleotides: TGCGCCAGCAGCCAAGTACAGGGATCGGGCTATGGCTACACCTTC. Translation gives CASSQVQGSGYGYTF.

The chain links TRBV20-1 to TRBJ1-5; D call uncertain. The V gene's germline CDR1 is DFQATT and CDR2 SNEGSKA (reference sequence). The CDR3 has 10 amino acids. Deletions cut 2 bases from V and 11 bases from J, with 7 bases between. This CDR3 is CSARSLAQHF. CDR3 coding DNA: TGCAGTGCTAGATCCCTAGCCCAGCATTTT.

The gene calls are TRBV19 and TRBJ1-5; D possibly corresponds to TRBD1 (6 bases). Trimming shortened V by 3 bases and J by 6 bases, and 12 bases separated the two germline ends. This CDR3 has 14 residues. CDR1 and CDR2 (germline): LNHDA, SQIVND (reference sequence). The CDR3 DNA reads as TGTGCCAGTAGTATTCCGGGGGGCATTCAGCCCCAGCATTTT. Translation: CASSIPGGIQPQHF.

This clone was counted only a few times. The chain employs TRBV4-2 and TRBJ2-2, with D perhaps matching TRBD1 (5 bases). The germline V and J ends were trimmed by 0 bases and 7 bases, with 9 bases remaining between them. The CDR3 is 14 residues long. Germline values: CDR1 LGHNA, CDR2 YNFKEQ. CDR3: CASSQDPGIGELFF. The CDR3 DNA sequence: TGTGCCAGCAGCCAAGATCCAGGGATCGGGGAGCTGTTTTTT.

The V and J genes are TRBV19 and TRBJ2-1, with 7 bases matching TRBD2. V lost 3 bases to trimming and J lost 8 bases; unmatched junction nucleotides: 10. The germline V gene has CDR1 LNHDA and CDR2 SQIVND (reference sequence). The CDR3 covers 15 residues. CDR3 residues: CASSILAAPGDEQFF. The CDR3 DNA reads TGTGCCAGTAGTATCCTAGCGGCCCCGGGTGATGAGCAGTTCTTC. Variable domain in full (rest from reference TRBV19 and TRBJ2-1): DGGITQSPKYLFRKEGQNVTLSCEQNLNHDAMYWYRQDPGQGLRLIYYSQIVNDFQKGDIAEGYSVSREKKESFPLTVTSAQKNPTAFYLCASSILAAPGDEQFFGPGTRLTVL.

The rearrangement links TRBV5-1 to TRBJ2-1, with 9 bases that match TRBD2. From germline, CDR1 is SGHRS and CDR2 YFSETQ. Losses at the gene ends were 3 bases for V and 1 base for J; bases not matched to a gene: 2. This CDR3 spans 15 amino acids. The CDR3 region has the DNA TGCGCCAGCAGCTCCGCGGGGGGGTCCTACAATGAGCAGTTCTTC. This encodes CASSSAGGSYNEQFF.

The chain carries TRBV9 and TRBJ1-6; tentatively, D is TRBD1 (5 bases). The length of the CDR3 is 15 residues. Between the trimmed V and J ends, which lost 0 bases and 10 bases, there was a span of 14 bases. From germline, CDR1 is SGDLS and CDR2 YYNGEE. CDR3 coding DNA: TGTGCCAGCAGCGTAGATCAGGGATCGATGTCACCCCTCCACTTT. It encodes CASSVDQGSMSPLHF.

This clone came up once. The rearrangement uses TRBV6-6 and TRBJ2-3, with a tentative D call TRBD2 (6 bases). V was trimmed by 3 bases and J by 6 bases, leaving 13 bases between them. CDR3 length: 14 residues. The germline CDR1 and CDR2 sequences are MNHNY and SVGAGI (reference sequence). The CDR3 nucleotides are TGTGCCAGCAGTTATATGACTAGTACGGATACGCAGTATTTT. Protein: CASSYMTSTDTQYF.

The chain uses TRBV3-1 (or the pseudogene TRBV3-2) and TRBJ1-2; 7 nucleotides agree with TRBD1. The CDR3 has 14 residues. V gave up 1 base and J gave up 8 bases; unmatched junction bases: 7. Per the germline V gene, CDR1 is LGHDT and CDR2 is YNNKEL (reference sequence). In nucleotides, the CDR3 is TGTGCCAGCAGCCAAGGGAACAGGGGAGGCGGCTACACCTTC. It is translated as CASSQGNRGGGYTF.

V gene TRBV7-9 combines with J gene TRBJ1-1; D unresolved. Trimming left V 4 bases short and J 3 bases short, with 6 bases between. Germline V gene data show CDR1 as SEHNR and CDR2 as FQNEAQ (reference sequence). The CDR3 covers 12 residues. The chain's CDR3 is CASSSVDTEAFF. In DNA form, the CDR3 reads TGTGCCAGCAGCTCGGTAGACACTGAAGCTTTCTTT.

This clone was picked up one time. The J gene is TRBJ2-1, the V gene TRBV21-1; the D segment call TRBD1 is taken from the table without a DNA check. TRBV21-1 is annotated as a pseudogene. CDR3 length: 18 amino acids. The CDR3 is CASSKGQDREEGYNEQFF. As DNA, the CDR3 is TGTGCCAGCAGCAAAGGACAGGACAGGGAAGAAGGGTACAATGAGCAGTTCTTC.

This chain connects TRBV19 to TRBJ1-3; tentatively, D is TRBD1 (5 bases). Germline CDR1 reads LNHDA; CDR2 reads SQIVND (reference sequence). The CDR3 sequence is 13 residues long. V was cut by 7 bases and J by 4 bases, with 11 bases left in between. DNA for the CDR3: TGTGCCAGTACGGGGGTTGCCGGAAACACCATATATTTT. Its protein is CASTGVAGNTIYF. The full variable domain, its missing parts supplied by reference TRBV19 and TRBJ1-3, is DGGITQSPKYLFRKEGQNVTLSCEQNLNHDAMYWYRQDPGQGLRLIYYSQIVNDFQKGDIAEGYSVSREKKESFPLTVTSAQKNPTAFYLCASTGVAGNTIYFGEGSWLTVV.

The chain employs TRBV19 and TRBJ2-3, with TRBD2 matching over 7 bases. Trimming took 3 bases from V and 4 from J; bases not matched to a gene: 4. The germline V gene encodes CDR1 LNHDA and CDR2 SQIVND (reference sequence). The CDR3 is made up of 14 amino acids. The CDR3 coding sequence is TGTGCCAGTAGTATGGGAGGGGAGGCAGATACGCAGTATTTT. Encoded protein: CASSMGGEADTQYF.

The DNA for the CDR3 is TGTGCCAGCAGTCATCGACTCTTGCAGACTGAAGCTTTCTTT. Amino acid sequence: CASSHRLLQTEAFF. The genes are TRBV6-5 and TRBJ1-1; D is unclear. The CDR3 extends over 14 amino acids. From germline, CDR1 is MNHEY and CDR2 SVGAGI. V was cut by 5 bases and J by 5 bases, with 15 bases left in between.

The rearrangement uses TRBV5-6 and TRBJ1-2; no definite D call. Trimming removed 3 bases from V and 8 bases from J, with 8 bases in between. The CDR3 spans 11 residues. Per the germline V gene, CDR1 is SGHDT and CDR2 is YYEEEE. CDR3 sequence (DNA): TGTGCCAGCAGCTCCGTGGCCGGCTACACCTTC. It is translated as CASSSVAGYTF.

The gene calls are TRBV7-9 and TRBJ2-7, with 11 positions matching TRBD1. The V and J ends lost 4 bases and 3 bases, in that order; junction bases with no gene match: 5. In germline, CDR1 is SEHNR, CDR2 FQNEAQ (reference sequence). This CDR3 is 15 amino acids long. The CDR3 DNA is TGTGCCAGCAGCTCGGCCGGGACAGGGGGCTACGAGCAGTACTTC. As protein: CASSSAGTGGYEQYF.

The chain recombines TRBV27 with TRBJ2-5, with D possibly matching TRBD2 (5 bases). V was trimmed by 5 bases and J by 1 base, leaving 14 bases between them. CDR3 length equals 15 residues. Germline V gene sequence: CDR1 MNHEY, CDR2 SMNVEV (reference sequence). The CDR3: CASSEFGKAQETQYF. The CDR3 nucleotides read TGTGCCAGCAGTGAATTCGGGAAAGCCCAAGAGACCCAGTACTTC.

The rearrangement joins TRBV30 to TRBJ1-2, with 11 bases identical to TRBD1. Germline V lookup: CDR1 GTSNPN, CDR2 SVGIG (reference sequence). Trimming removed 4 bases from V and 6 bases from J; junction bases left unmatched: 10. This CDR3 contains 15 residues. The CDR3 nucleotides are TGTGCCTGGAAAGGGGGCGGGACAGGGGGTGATGGCTACACCTTC. It specifies CAWKGGGTGGDGYTF.

V usage is TRBV6-6 and J usage is TRBJ1-4; D uncertain. V lost 2 bases to trimming and J lost 7 bases, with 14 bases between them. Germline V gene lookup returns CDR1 MNHNY and CDR2 SVGAGI (reference sequence). The CDR3 extends over 15 amino acids. This CDR3 reads CASSYDRVVSEKLFF. The CDR3 nucleotides are TGTGCCAGCAGTTACGATCGGGTTGTTAGTGAAAAACTGTTTTTT.

The V and J genes are TRBV2 and TRBJ1-1; weak D call: TRBD1 (6 bases). The CDR3 consists of 15 residues. V lost 2 bases and J 1 base, leaving 11 bases between the germline ends. Germline V lookup: CDR1 SNHLY, CDR2 FYNNEI. The CDR3 region is CASSEQGSGNTEAFF. CDR3 sequence (DNA): TGTGCCAGCAGTGAACAGGGGTCGGGGAACACTGAAGCTTTCTTT.

This chain joins TRBV4-1 and TRBJ2-1, with a tentative D call TRBD2 (6 bases). The CDR3 spans 16 residues. Germline CDR1 reads MGHRA; CDR2 reads YSYEKL. Between the trimmed V and J ends, which lost 1 base and 2 bases, there was a span of 12 bases. CDR3 sequence (DNA): TGCGCCAGCAGCCAAGTCGCGGGATTCACCTACAATGAGCAGTTCTTC. The encoded protein is CASSQVAGFTYNEQFF.

The chain couples TRBV18 to TRBJ1-2, with a tentative D call TRBD1 (5 bases). Germline V lookup: CDR1 KGHSH, CDR2 LQKENI. V lost 2 bases and J 8 bases, leaving 12 bases between the germline ends. The CDR3 has 13 amino acids. CDR3 bases: TGTGCCAGCTCACCAGACAGTCTGGGCGGCTACACCTTC. Residues: CASSPDSLGGYTF.